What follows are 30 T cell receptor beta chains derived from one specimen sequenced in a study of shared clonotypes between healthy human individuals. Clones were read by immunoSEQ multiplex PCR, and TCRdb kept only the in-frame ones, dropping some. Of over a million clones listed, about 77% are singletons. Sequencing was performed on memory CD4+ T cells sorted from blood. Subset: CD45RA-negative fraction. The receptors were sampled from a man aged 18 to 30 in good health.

The CDR3 nucleotides are TGTGCCAGCAGCTTAGGTCAGATATCTGGAAACACCATATATTTT. As protein: CASSLGQISGNTIYF. The gene calls are TRBV13 and TRBJ1-3; no definite D call. CDR1 is PRHDT and CDR2 is FYEKMQ in the germline V gene (reference sequence). The V gene lost 0 bases and the J gene lost 1 base, with 7 bases spanning the gap. The CDR3 loop spans 15 amino acids. The entire variable domain, with the rest obtained from reference TRBV13 and TRBJ1-3, is as follows: AAGVIQSPRHLIKEKRETATLKCYPIPRHDTVYWYQQGPGQDPQFLISFYEKMQSDKGSIPDRFSAQQFSDYHSELNMSSLELGDSALYFCASSLGQISGNTIYFGEGSWLTVV.

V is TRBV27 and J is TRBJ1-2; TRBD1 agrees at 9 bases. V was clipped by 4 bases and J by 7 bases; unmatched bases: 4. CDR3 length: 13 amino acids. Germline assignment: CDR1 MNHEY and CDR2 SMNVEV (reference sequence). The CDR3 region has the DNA TGTGCCAGCAGTTCCCGACAGGGGGGTGGCTACACCTTC. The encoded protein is CASSSRQGGGYTF.

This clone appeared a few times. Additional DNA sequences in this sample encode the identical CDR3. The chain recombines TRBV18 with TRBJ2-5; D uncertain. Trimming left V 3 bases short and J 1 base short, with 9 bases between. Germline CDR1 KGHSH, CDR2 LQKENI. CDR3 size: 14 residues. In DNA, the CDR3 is TGTGCCAGCTCACCTCAACGGGCCCAAGAGACCCAGTACTTC. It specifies CASSPQRAQETQYF. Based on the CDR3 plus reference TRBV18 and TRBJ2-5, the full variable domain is NAGVMQNPRHLVRRRGQEARLRCSPMKGHSHVYWYRQLPEEGLKFMVYLQKENIIDESGMPKERFSAEFPKEGPSILRIQQVVRGDSAAYFCASSPQRAQETQYFGPGTRLLVL.

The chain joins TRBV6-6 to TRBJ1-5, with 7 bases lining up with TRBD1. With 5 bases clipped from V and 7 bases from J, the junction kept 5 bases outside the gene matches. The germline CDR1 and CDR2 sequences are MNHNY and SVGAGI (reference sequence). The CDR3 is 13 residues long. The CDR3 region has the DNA TGTGCCAGCAGTAGGACAGGACAACAGCCCCAGCATTTT. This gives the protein CASSRTGQQPQHF.

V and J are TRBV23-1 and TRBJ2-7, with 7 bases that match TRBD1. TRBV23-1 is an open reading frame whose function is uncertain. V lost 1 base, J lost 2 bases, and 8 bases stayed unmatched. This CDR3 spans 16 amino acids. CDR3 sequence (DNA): TGCGCCAGCAGTCAATGGAATGGGGACAGCGCCTACGAGCAGTACTTC. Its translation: CASSQWNGDSAYEQYF.

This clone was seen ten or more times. In DNA form, the CDR3 reads TGTGCCAGCAGCGTATTGGGACAGTCCTACGAGCAGTACTTC. This codes for CASSVLGQSYEQYF. V usage is TRBV9 and J usage is TRBJ2-7; 7 bases fit TRBD1. From germline, CDR1 is SGDLS and CDR2 YYNGEE. The ends lost 1 base at V and 1 base at J; junction bases unmatched: 2. There are 14 residues in the CDR3.

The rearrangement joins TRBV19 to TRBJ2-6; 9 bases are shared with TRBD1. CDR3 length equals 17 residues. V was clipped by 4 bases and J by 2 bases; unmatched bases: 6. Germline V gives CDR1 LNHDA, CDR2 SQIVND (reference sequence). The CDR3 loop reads CASSKGQGNAGANVLTF. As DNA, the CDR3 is TGTGCCAGTAGTAAGGGACAGGGAAATGCTGGGGCCAACGTCCTGACTTTC.

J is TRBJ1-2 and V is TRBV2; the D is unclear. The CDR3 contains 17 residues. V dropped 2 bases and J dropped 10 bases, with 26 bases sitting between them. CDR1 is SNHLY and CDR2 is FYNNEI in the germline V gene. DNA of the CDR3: TGTGCCAGCAGTGAATTTATCCTTTCGGGCGAAACCGGGGACTACACCTTC. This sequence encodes CASSEFILSGETGDYTF.

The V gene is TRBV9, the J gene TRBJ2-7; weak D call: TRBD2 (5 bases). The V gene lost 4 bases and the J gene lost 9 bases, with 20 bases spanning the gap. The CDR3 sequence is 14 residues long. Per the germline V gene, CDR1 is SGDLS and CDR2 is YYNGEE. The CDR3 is CASSSTPDEGLQYF. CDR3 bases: TGTGCCAGCAGCTCCACGCCCGACGAGGGATTGCAGTACTTC.

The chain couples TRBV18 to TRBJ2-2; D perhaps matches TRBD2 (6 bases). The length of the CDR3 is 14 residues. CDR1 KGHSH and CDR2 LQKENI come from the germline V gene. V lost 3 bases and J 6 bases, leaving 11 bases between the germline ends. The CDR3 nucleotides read TGTGCCAGCTCACCGGCGGGGCGCGCCGGGGAGCTGTTTTTT. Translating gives CASSPAGRAGELFF.

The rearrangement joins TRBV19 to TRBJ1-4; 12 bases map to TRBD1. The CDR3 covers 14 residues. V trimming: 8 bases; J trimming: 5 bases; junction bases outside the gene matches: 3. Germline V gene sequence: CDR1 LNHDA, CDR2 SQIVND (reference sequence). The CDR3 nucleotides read TGTGCCAGTGGGACAGGGGGCTCCAATGAAAAACTGTTTTTT. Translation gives CASGTGGSNEKLFF.

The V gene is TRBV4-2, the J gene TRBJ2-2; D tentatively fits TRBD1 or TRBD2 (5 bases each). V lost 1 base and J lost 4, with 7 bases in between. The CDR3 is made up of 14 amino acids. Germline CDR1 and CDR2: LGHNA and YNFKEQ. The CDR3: CASSQGDGTGELFF. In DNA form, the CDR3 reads TGTGCCAGCAGCCAAGGGGACGGCACCGGGGAGCTGTTTTTT.

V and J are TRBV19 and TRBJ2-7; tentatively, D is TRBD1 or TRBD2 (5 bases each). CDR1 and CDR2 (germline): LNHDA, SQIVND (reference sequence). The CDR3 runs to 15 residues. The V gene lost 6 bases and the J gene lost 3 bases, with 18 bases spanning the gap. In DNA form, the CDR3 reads TGTGCCAGTAGACCGAATTCCGGGGCCAACTACGAGCAGTACTTC. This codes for CASRPNSGANYEQYF.

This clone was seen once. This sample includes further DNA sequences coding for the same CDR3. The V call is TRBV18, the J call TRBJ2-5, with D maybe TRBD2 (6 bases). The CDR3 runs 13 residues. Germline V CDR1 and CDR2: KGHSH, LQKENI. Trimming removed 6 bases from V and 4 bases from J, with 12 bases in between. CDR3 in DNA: TGTGCCAGCTCTCCGGGACTCCGAGAGACCCAGTACTTC. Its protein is CASSPGLRETQYF.

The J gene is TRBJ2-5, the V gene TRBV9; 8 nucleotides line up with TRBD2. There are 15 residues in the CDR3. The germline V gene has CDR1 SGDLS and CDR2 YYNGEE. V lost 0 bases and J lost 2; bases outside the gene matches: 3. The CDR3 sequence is CASSVGIAGQETQYF. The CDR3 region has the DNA TGTGCCAGCAGCGTAGGAATAGCGGGGCAAGAGACCCAGTACTTC.

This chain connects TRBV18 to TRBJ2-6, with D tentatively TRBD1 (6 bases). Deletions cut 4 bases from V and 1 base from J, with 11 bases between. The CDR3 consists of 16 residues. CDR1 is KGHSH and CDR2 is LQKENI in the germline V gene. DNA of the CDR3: TGTGCCAGCTCACGAAATACAGGGTCTGGGGCCAACGTCCTGACTTTC. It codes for CASSRNTGSGANVLTF.

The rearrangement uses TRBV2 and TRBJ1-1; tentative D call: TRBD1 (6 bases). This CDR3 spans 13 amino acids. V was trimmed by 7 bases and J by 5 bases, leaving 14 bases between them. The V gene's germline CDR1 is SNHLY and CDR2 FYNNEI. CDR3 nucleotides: TGTGCCAGCACCCGAGAGGGGGGAACTGAAGCTTTCTTT. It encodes CASTREGGTEAFF.

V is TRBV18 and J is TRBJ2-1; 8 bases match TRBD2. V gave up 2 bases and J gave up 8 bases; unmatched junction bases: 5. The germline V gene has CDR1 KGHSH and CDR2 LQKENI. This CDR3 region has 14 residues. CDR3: CASSPGIGRDEQFF. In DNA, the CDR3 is TGTGCCAGCTCACCAGGGATCGGGAGGGATGAGCAGTTCTTC.

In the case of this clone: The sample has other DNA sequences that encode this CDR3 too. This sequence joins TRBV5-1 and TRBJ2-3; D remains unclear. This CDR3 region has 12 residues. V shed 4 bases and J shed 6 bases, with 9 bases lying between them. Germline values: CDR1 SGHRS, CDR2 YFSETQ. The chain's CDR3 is CASSLTSDTQYF. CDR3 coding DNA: TGCGCCAGCAGCCTCACCTCGGATACGCAGTATTTT.

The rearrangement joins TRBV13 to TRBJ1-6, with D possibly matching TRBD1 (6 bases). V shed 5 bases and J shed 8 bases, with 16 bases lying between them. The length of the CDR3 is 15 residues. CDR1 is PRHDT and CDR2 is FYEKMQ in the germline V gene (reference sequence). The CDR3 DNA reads TGTGCCAGCAGCGGTACCGGGACACGGGATTCACCCCTCCACTTT. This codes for CASSGTGTRDSPLHF.

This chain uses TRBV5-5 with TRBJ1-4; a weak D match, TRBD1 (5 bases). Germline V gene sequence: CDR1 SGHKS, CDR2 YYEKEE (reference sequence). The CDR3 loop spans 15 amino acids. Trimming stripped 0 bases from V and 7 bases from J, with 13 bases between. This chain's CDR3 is CASSLGGAGGEKLFF. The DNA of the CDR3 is TGTGCCAGCAGCTTGGGAGGCGCTGGGGGTGAAAAACTGTTTTTT.

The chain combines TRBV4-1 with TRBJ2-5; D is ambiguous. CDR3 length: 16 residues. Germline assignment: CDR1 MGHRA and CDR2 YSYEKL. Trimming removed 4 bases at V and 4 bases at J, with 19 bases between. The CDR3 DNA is TGCGCCAGCAGCCGCTGGCCGGGTCGCATGGGAGAGACCCAGTACTTC. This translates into CASSRWPGRMGETQYF.

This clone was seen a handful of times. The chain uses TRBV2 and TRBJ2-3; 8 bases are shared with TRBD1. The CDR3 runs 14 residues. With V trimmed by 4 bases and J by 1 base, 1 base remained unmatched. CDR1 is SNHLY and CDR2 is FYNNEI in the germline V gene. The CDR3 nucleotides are TGTGCCAGCAGTGTGACAGGGGGCACAGATACGCAGTATTTT. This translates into CASSVTGGTDTQYF.

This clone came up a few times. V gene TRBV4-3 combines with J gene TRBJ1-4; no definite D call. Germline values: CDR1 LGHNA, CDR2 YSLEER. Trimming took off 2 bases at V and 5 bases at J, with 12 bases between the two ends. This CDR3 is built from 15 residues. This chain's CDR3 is CASSQLAHGNEKLFF. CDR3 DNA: TGCGCCAGCAGCCAACTGGCACATGGGAATGAAAAACTGTTTTTT.

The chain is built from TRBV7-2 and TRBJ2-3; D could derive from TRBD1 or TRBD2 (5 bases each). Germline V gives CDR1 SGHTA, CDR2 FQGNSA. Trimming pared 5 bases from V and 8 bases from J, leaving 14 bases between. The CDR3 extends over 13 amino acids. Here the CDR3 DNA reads TGTGCCAGCAGCCGGGACGGCGGTGGTACGCAGTATTTT. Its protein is CASSRDGGGTQYF.

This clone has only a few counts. For the CDR3, the DNA is TGTGCCTGGAGTGTACTACGGGGTCTGAACACTGAAGCTTTCTTT. It specifies CAWSVLRGLNTEAFF. The chain couples TRBV30 to TRBJ1-1; no firm D call. Germline loops: CDR1 GTSNPN, CDR2 SVGIG (reference sequence). Trimming stripped 0 bases from V and 0 bases from J, with 11 bases between. The CDR3 is 15 residues long.

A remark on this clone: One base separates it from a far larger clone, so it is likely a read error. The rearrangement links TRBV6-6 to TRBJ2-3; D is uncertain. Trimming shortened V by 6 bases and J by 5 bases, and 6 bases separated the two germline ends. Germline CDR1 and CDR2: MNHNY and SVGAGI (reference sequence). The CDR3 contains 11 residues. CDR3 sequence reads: CASRWGDTQYF. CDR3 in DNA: TGTGCCAGCAGATGGGGAGATACGCAGTATTTT.

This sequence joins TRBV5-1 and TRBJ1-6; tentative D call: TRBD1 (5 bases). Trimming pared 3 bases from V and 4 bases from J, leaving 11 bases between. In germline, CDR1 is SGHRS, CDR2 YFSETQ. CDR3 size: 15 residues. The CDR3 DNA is TGCGCCAGCAGCTCGTCAGGGAATTATAATTCACCCCTCCACTTT. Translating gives CASSSSGNYNSPLHF. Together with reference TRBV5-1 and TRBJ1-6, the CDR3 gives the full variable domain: KAGVTQTPRYLIKTRGQQVTLSCSPISGHRSVSWYQQTPGQGLQFLFEYFSETQRNKGNFPGRFSGRQFSNSRSEMNVSTLELGDSALYLCASSSSGNYNSPLHFGNGTRLTVT.

Here the CDR3 DNA reads TGTGCCAGCAGCTCGGGACTGGGGAATGAGCAGTTCTTC. Its translation: CASSSGLGNEQFF. The V gene is TRBV4-2, the J gene TRBJ2-1, with D perhaps matching TRBD2 (6 bases). V was trimmed by 5 bases and J by 7 bases, leaving 12 bases between them. Per germline, CDR1 LGHNA and CDR2 YNFKEQ. This CDR3 contains 13 residues.

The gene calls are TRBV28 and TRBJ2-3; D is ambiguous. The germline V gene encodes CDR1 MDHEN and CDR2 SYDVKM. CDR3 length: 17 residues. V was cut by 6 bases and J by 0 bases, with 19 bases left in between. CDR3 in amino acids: CASRGSQVLTSTDTQYF. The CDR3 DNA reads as TGTGCCAGCAGGGGCAGTCAGGTCCTTACTAGCACAGATACGCAGTATTTT.